This T cell receptor (beta chain) emerged from a study of monozygotic twins with inflammatory bowel disease. TCRdb reprocessed the 5' RACE reads and keeps a single row for each CDR3 protein, giving no DNA. The listing records 150,000 or so distinct CDR3 sequences. CDR1 and CDR2 (germline): SGHDT, YYEEEE. The CDR3 sequence is 16 residues long. This receptor was identified in a human donor with ulcerative colitis or Crohn's disease, or a healthy co-twin of an affected twin (not recorded which). Material: blood. V is TRBV5-6 and J is TRBJ2-3; TCRdb lists TRBD2, though no DNA is available to test this call. CDR3 region: CASTRTSGTSTDTQYF.